These 31 T cell receptor beta chains share one sample of origin, sequenced in a study of early T cells in non-severe SARS-CoV-2 infection. TCRdb itself ran the 5' RACE reads through MiXCR, one entry per CDR3 protein. The sample gives some 42,000 distinct CDR3 sequences, approximately 6.3% of which show up once; around 7.7% is in the top ten. The specimen comprised whole blood, sampled at baseline. Receptor source: an adult who was a healthcare worker with PCR-confirmed SARS-CoV-2 infection or an uninfected control (not recorded which).

This clonotype has ten or more counts. The J gene is TRBJ1-4, the V gene TRBV12-3 or TRBV12-4; D gene unclear. V was cut by 8 bases and J by 8 bases, with 18 bases left in between. This CDR3 contains 14 residues. The CDR3 nucleotides are TGTGCCAGCGCGATAACAGCCAGCCACGAAAAACTGTTTTTT. It yields the protein CASAITASHEKLFF.

This clonotype is labeled medium-sized. V and J are TRBV7-2 and TRBJ1-2, with D possibly TRBD1 on 6 matching bases. The germline CDR1 and CDR2 sequences are SGHTA and FQGNSA. Deletions cut 5 bases from V and 3 bases from J, with 7 bases between. The CDR3 consists of 12 residues. The CDR3 protein is CASSGQYYGYTF. The CDR3 DNA sequence: TGTGCCAGCAGCGGACAGTACTATGGCTACACCTTC.

Many counts were recorded for this clonotype. This CDR3 reads CASSRSRQGGEPQHF. The CDR3 DNA is TGTGCCAGCAGCCGATCCCGACAGGGTGGTGAGCCCCAGCATTTT. The gene calls are TRBV7-8 and TRBJ1-5; 7 bases are shared with TRBD1. J was trimmed by 8 bases and V by 5 bases; bases with no gene match: 12. CDR1 is SGHVS and CDR2 is FQNEAQ in the germline V gene. CDR3 length equals 15 residues.

This clonotype was picked up many times. The chain has TRBV4-3 and TRBJ2-5, with a tentative D call TRBD2 (5 bases). Trimming pared 4 bases from V and 5 bases from J, leaving 14 bases between. In germline, CDR1 is LGHNA, CDR2 YSLEER. The CDR3 is 14 amino acids. As DNA, the CDR3 is TGCGCCAGCAGCCCCCGACCCAGAGGGGAGACCCAGTACTTC. As protein: CASSPRPRGETQYF.

This clonotype was seen ten or more times. The chain uses TRBV2 and TRBJ2-1, with D uncertain. In germline, CDR1 is SNHLY, CDR2 FYNNEI. V was clipped by 7 bases and J by 8 bases, with 15 bases between them. This CDR3 contains 13 residues. The CDR3 is CASTLIVVDEQFF. CDR3 bases: TGTGCCAGCACTCTGATCGTCGTCGATGAGCAGTTCTTC.

This clonotype was picked up many times. CDR3 sequence reads: CSARVFSTDTQYF. The CDR3 region has the DNA TGCAGTGCTAGGGTCTTTAGCACAGATACGCAGTATTTT. This sequence joins TRBV20-1 and TRBJ2-3, with unresolved D. Trimming removed 3 bases at V and 0 bases at J, with 7 bases between. This CDR3 has 13 amino acids. Germline CDR1 reads DFQATT; CDR2 reads SNEGSKA (reference sequence).

This clonotype came up many times. J is TRBJ2-2 and V is TRBV6-2 or TRBV6-3; 10 nucleotides align to TRBD1. CDR1 and CDR2 from the germline V gene are MNHEY and SVGEGT. After removal of 4 bases from V and 4 bases from J, the junction contained 9 bases not matched to a gene. The length of the CDR3 is 17 residues. CDR3 in DNA: TGTGCCAGCAGTTCACCGGGACAGGGGACCCCCACCGGGGAGCTGTTTTTT. Residues: CASSSPGQGTPTGELFF.

This clonotype was seen repeatedly, ten times or more. The gene calls are TRBV4-1 and TRBJ1-4; D gene uncertain. Germline assignment: CDR1 MGHRA and CDR2 YSYEKL. CDR3 length: 16 amino acids. Deletions cut 1 base from V and 4 bases from J, with 13 bases between. CDR3: CASSQGNSRINEKLFF. CDR3 bases: TGCGCCAGCAGCCAAGGGAACAGCCGGATTAATGAAAAACTGTTTTTT.

Many counts were recorded for this clonotype. This rearrangement joins TRBV29-1 to TRBJ2-7; D perhaps matches TRBD2 (5 bases). V dropped 4 bases and J dropped 8 bases, with 18 bases sitting between them. Germline-derived CDR1 and CDR2 are SQVTM and ANQGSEA. There are 13 residues in the CDR3. The CDR3 is CSVVGPERIKQYF. Here the CDR3 DNA reads TGCAGCGTTGTAGGTCCGGAGCGGATCAAGCAGTACTTC.

This clonotype was observed at least ten times. The chain carries TRBV12-3 or TRBV12-4 and TRBJ2-1, with D hard to call. CDR3 length equals 13 residues. The V and J ends lost 8 bases and 5 bases respectively, with 13 bases between them. Here the CDR3 reads CASAFVENNEQFF. CDR3 DNA sequence: TGTGCCAGCGCTTTCGTAGAAAACAATGAGCAGTTCTTC.

This clonotype was recorded at least ten times. The chain links TRBV19 to TRBJ1-5, with D possibly TRBD1 on 6 matching bases. V was clipped by 6 bases and J by 0 bases, with 18 bases between them. This CDR3 spans 17 amino acids. Per germline, CDR1 LNHDA and CDR2 SQIVND (reference sequence). The DNA for the CDR3 is TGTGCCAGTAGCGACAGGCTACGGAAGTATAGCAATCAGCCCCAGCATTTT. Translated, it gives CASSDRLRKYSNQPQHF. Based on the CDR3 plus reference TRBV19 and TRBJ1-5, the full variable domain is DGGITQSPKYLFRKEGQNVTLSCEQNLNHDAMYWYRQDPGQGLRLIYYSQIVNDFQKGDIAEGYSVSREKKESFPLTVTSAQKNPTAFYLCASSDRLRKYSNQPQHFGDGTRLSIL.

The sample holds many counts of this clonotype. The chain carries TRBV12-3 or TRBV12-4 and TRBJ1-3; possibly TRBD1 for D (6 bases). This CDR3 contains 15 residues. V was cut by 5 bases and J by 0 bases, with 11 bases left in between. CDR3 sequence (DNA): TGTGCCAGCAGTACAGGGAAATACTCTGGAAACACCATATATTTT. This translates into CASSTGKYSGNTIYF.

This clonotype showed up many times. This chain joins TRBV27 and TRBJ2-3; weak D call: TRBD1 (5 bases). Germline CDR1 MNHEY, CDR2 SMNVEV (reference sequence). The CDR3 runs 15 residues. V lost 2 bases and J lost 1, with 10 bases in between. The CDR3 DNA follows: TGTGCCAGCAGTTTAATAGGCAGGGGCACAGATACGCAGTATTTT. Its protein product is CASSLIGRGTDTQYF.

This clonotype was recorded a few times. The genes are TRBV7-2 and TRBJ2-5; 10 nucleotides align to TRBD2. V lost 5 bases to trimming and J lost 7 bases; unmatched junction nucleotides: 10. Per the germline V gene, CDR1 is SGHTA and CDR2 is FQGNSA. The CDR3 sequence is 15 residues long. The CDR3 spells CASSKTSGSDRTQYF. DNA of the CDR3: TGTGCCAGCAGCAAGACTAGCGGGTCTGATCGGACCCAGTACTTC.

This clonotype was recorded many times. The V call is TRBV5-1, the J call TRBJ2-2; 9 nucleotides line up with TRBD2. This CDR3 comprises 16 residues. The junction had 6 bases not matched to a gene; V was cut back by 2 bases and J by 4 bases. The germline V gene encodes CDR1 SGHRS and CDR2 YFSETQ. The CDR3 loop is CASSFLAGSVTGELFF. As DNA, the CDR3 is TGCGCCAGCAGCTTCCTAGCGGGGTCTGTCACCGGGGAGCTGTTTTTT.

This clonotype turned up a few times. The rearrangement links TRBV20-1 to TRBJ1-2; D call uncertain. Germline-derived CDR1 and CDR2 are DFQATT and SNEGSKA (reference sequence). The CDR3 loop spans 12 amino acids. Trimming pared 3 bases from V and 0 bases from J, leaving 5 bases between. The CDR3 DNA reads TGCAGTGCTAGCCGGACTAACTATGGCTACACCTTC. This encodes CSASRTNYGYTF.

This clonotype was observed at least ten times. The genes are TRBV5-1 and TRBJ2-3; 7 positions agree with TRBD1. Germline V gene lookup returns CDR1 SGHRS and CDR2 YFSETQ. CDR3 length equals 14 residues. J gave up 0 bases and V 7 bases, and 5 bases lay outside the gene matches. This CDR3 is CASFKGQSTDTQYF. The CDR3 DNA is TGCGCCAGCTTCAAGGGACAGAGCACAGATACGCAGTATTTT. Full variable domain (rest looked up from reference TRBV5-1 and TRBJ2-3): KAGVTQTPRYLIKTRGQQVTLSCSPISGHRSVSWYQQTPGQGLQFLFEYFSETQRNKGNFPGRFSGRQFSNSRSEMNVSTLELGDSALYLCASFKGQSTDTQYFGPGTRLTVL.

The CDR3 protein is CASSQDFPEAFF. The CDR3 DNA reads as TGTGCCAGCAGCCAAGATTTCCCTGAAGCTTTCTTT. This chain joins TRBV4-2 and TRBJ1-1, with no clear D. With 0 bases removed from V and 6 bases from J, the gap between germline ends came to 5 bases. Looked up from germline, CDR1 is LGHNA and CDR2 is YNFKEQ. CDR3 size: 12 residues.

The sample holds one count of this clonotype. The chain uses TRBV7-9 and TRBJ2-2; perhaps TRBD1 as D (6 bases). V was shortened by 11 bases and J by 1 base, with 14 bases between the two germline ends. The CDR3 extends over 14 amino acids. The germline CDR1 and CDR2 sequences are SEHNR and FQNEAQ (reference sequence). The CDR3 here is CAQGDNQNTGELFF. The CDR3 DNA reads as TGTGCCCAAGGGGACAATCAGAACACCGGGGAGCTGTTTTTT.

Here the CDR3 reads CASSPRTIPSTDTQYF. Written as DNA, the CDR3 is TGTGCCAGCAGCCCCCGGACTATACCTAGCACAGATACGCAGTATTTT. The chain couples TRBV7-2 to TRBJ2-3, with D possibly matching TRBD2 (6 bases). Trimming stripped 5 bases from V and 0 bases from J, with 15 bases between. The CDR3 spans 16 residues. Germline V gives CDR1 SGHTA, CDR2 FQGNSA.

This clonotype appeared a few times. The chain uses TRBV7-2 and TRBJ1-4; D gene uncertain. The CDR3 consists of 13 residues. Looked up from germline, CDR1 is SGHTA and CDR2 is FQGNSA. Trimming took 3 bases from V and 5 from J, leaving 7 bases between them. CDR3 in amino acids: CASSFDSNEKLFF. The CDR3 region has the DNA TGTGCCAGCAGCTTCGACTCAAATGAAAAACTGTTTTTT.

This clonotype was recorded many times. The gene calls are TRBV19 and TRBJ1-5, with TRBD1 matching 9 bases. V was pared by 5 bases and J by 7 bases, with 9 bases of the junction left unmatched. Germline V gene sequence: CDR1 LNHDA, CDR2 SQIVND (reference sequence). The length of the CDR3 is 15 residues. The DNA of the CDR3 is TGTGCCAGTAGTCCCCTCACAGGGGGCCGACAGCCCCAGCATTTT. Protein: CASSPLTGGRQPQHF.

This clonotype was counted only a few times. The V call is TRBV20-1, the J call TRBJ2-2; D not certain. Trimming stripped 1 base from V and 1 base from J, with 4 bases between. Germline lookup yields CDR1 DFQATT and CDR2 SNEGSKA (reference sequence). The CDR3 extends over 13 amino acids. CDR3 protein: CSARAGNTGELFF. The CDR3 DNA is TGCAGTGCTAGAGCAGGGAACACCGGGGAGCTGTTTTTT.

Only a few counts were recorded for this clonotype. The chain uses TRBV20-1 and TRBJ1-5; the D is unclear. Germline V lookup: CDR1 DFQATT, CDR2 SNEGSKA (reference sequence). Trimming shortened V by 6 bases and J by 1 base, and 10 bases separated the two germline ends. There are 13 residues in the CDR3. CDR3 protein: CSAKVGSNQPQHF. The CDR3 DNA reads TGCAGTGCCAAGGTAGGGAGCAATCAGCCCCAGCATTTT.

This clonotype occurred a few times. The rearrangement links TRBV14 to TRBJ2-2; tentatively, D is TRBD2 (5 bases). With 1 base removed from V and 1 base from J, the gap between germline ends came to 7 bases. CDR1 and CDR2 (germline): SGHDN, FVKESK. The CDR3 extends over 15 amino acids. The CDR3 spells CASSQVAGNTGELFF. CDR3 coding DNA: TGTGCCAGCAGCCAAGTTGCGGGGAACACCGGGGAGCTGTTTTTT. The full variable domain, in which reference TRBV14 and TRBJ2-2 provide the parts outside the CDR3, is EAGVTQFPSHSVIEKGQTVTLRCDPISGHDNLYWYRRVMGKEIKFLLHFVKESKQDESGMPNNRFLAERTGGTYSTLKVQPAELEDSGVYFCASSQVAGNTGELFFGEGSRLTVL.

This clonotype was seen a handful of times. The rearrangement uses TRBV3-1 and TRBJ1-5; D remains ambiguous. The V gene's germline CDR1 is LGHDT and CDR2 YNNKEL (reference sequence). The CDR3 covers 14 residues. Trimming removed 1 base at V and 2 bases at J, with 6 bases between. CDR3 bases: TGTGCCAGCAGCCAAGCCTGGGGCAATCAGCCCCAGCATTTT. This gives the protein CASSQAWGNQPQHF.

In its sample, this clonotype was seen a few times. Here the CDR3 reads CASSDGQGDTGELFF. The CDR3 bases are TGTGCCAGCAGTGACGGACAGGGCGACACCGGGGAGCTGTTTTTT. The chain couples TRBV6-4 to TRBJ2-2; 8 bases align to TRBD1. The germline CDR1 and CDR2 sequences are MRHNA and SNTAGT. The CDR3 spans 15 residues. V lost 2 bases to trimming and J lost 3 bases; unmatched junction nucleotides: 2.

V and J are TRBV6-1 and TRBJ1-5; maybe TRBD1 (5 bases). This CDR3 contains 15 residues. V dropped 4 bases and J dropped 1 base, with 11 bases sitting between them. CDR1 is MNHNS, CDR2 SASEGT, per germline. The CDR3 DNA is TGTGCCAGCAGTGTGGAGGGGACGAGCAATCAGCCCCAGCATTTT. Encoded protein: CASSVEGTSNQPQHF.

This clonotype has just a few counts. The chain combines TRBV20-1 with TRBJ2-7, with D perhaps TRBD1 (5 bases). Per the germline V gene, CDR1 is DFQATT and CDR2 is SNEGSKA (reference sequence). V lost 0 bases and J 4 bases, leaving 16 bases between the germline ends. CDR3 length: 15 residues. The CDR3 DNA sequence: TGCAGTGCTAGAGATCACAGGACACCAGGTTACGAGCAGTACTTC. Translated: CSARDHRTPGYEQYF.

The J gene is TRBJ1-6, the V gene TRBV7-2; D is uncertain. CDR3 length: 14 residues. Trimming pared 1 base from V and 10 bases from J, leaving 11 bases between. The germline CDR1 and CDR2 sequences are SGHTA and FQGNSA. CDR3 coding DNA: TGTGCCAGCAGCTTAGGACCCGACACGTCACCCCTCCACTTT. Translated, it gives CASSLGPDTSPLHF.

J is TRBJ2-7 and V is TRBV4-3, with D possibly matching TRBD2 (5 bases). Germline assignment: CDR1 LGHNA and CDR2 YSLEER. V was trimmed by 0 bases and J by 3 bases, leaving 9 bases between them. This CDR3 has 14 amino acids. The CDR3 region is CASSQDKGVYEQYF. The CDR3 nucleotides are TGCGCCAGCAGCCAAGATAAGGGAGTCTACGAGCAGTACTTC.